The following is a T cell receptor beta chain sequence with its context. The target antigen is unknown. The source of the sample is a study of post-analysis software for immune sequencing data. The CDR3 covers 15 residues. CDR1 ENHRY and CDR2 SYGVKD come from the germline V gene. V shed 0 bases and J shed 1 base, with 9 bases lying between them. Unique molecular identifiers tagged the TCR beta cDNA libraries. T cells numbering about 0.85 to 11 million yielded cDNA molecules that totaled roughly 500,000. MiXCR, applied by TCRdb to the PCR reads, yields one record per CDR3 protein. Of about 770,000 distinct CDR3 sequences detected, just over 45% appear once; the ten largest clones hold 4.9%. Study-level points and caveats: Five TRBV segments were significantly more frequent in patients than in controls. TRBV5-6, TRBV5-1 and TRBV20-1 were among these segments. Normalized Chao1 diversity was significantly lower in multiple sclerosis patients than in controls.

The sequence came from a girl aged 10 to 17 with multiple sclerosis. The V and J genes are TRBV10-3 and TRBJ1-1, with a possible D match to TRBD1 (6 bases). The sample consisted of blood. The CDR3 coding sequence is TGTGCCATCAGTGAGTCTGGGGGGCCGAACACTGAAGCTTTCTTT. Translated, it gives CAISESGGPNTEAFF.